These 10 T cell receptor beta chains were all obtained from the same sample, sequenced in a study of blood T cell repertoires in COVID-19. Only in-frame clones appear in the TCRdb table, and some are missing; sequencing was by immunoSEQ multiplex PCR. This sample has tens of thousands of clones, with 74% found just once. Sequenced material: peripheral blood. All receptors come from a woman of 80 years or more with acute or convalescent COVID-19.

The J gene is TRBJ1-5, the V gene TRBV5-6; 7 bases map to TRBD1. CDR3 size: 16 residues. Germline values: CDR1 SGHDT, CDR2 YYEEEE. Trimming took 3 bases from V and 2 from J; bases not matched to a gene: 8. The CDR3 region is CASSSYRGGGNQPQHF. The CDR3 region has the DNA TGTGCCAGCAGCTCATACAGGGGAGGAGGCAATCAGCCCCAGCATTTT. The variable domain in full, completed from reference TRBV5-6 and TRBJ1-5, reads DAGVTQSPTHLIKTRGQQVTLRCSPKSGHDTVSWYQQALGQGPQFIFQYYEEEERQRGNFPDRFSGHQFPNYSSELNVNALLLGDSALYLCASSSYRGGGNQPQHFGDGTRLSIL.

This clone was seen only a few times. The chain recombines TRBV10-3 with TRBJ1-2; D is uncertain. The germline CDR1 and CDR2 sequences are ENHRY and SYGVKD. The CDR3 is 12 residues long. V lost 3 bases to trimming and J lost 0 bases, with 2 bases between them. Written as DNA, the CDR3 is TGTGCCATCAGTGACGCTAACTATGGCTACACCTTC. It yields the protein CAISDANYGYTF.

V is TRBV2 and J is TRBJ2-2; 8 nucleotides match TRBD2. Trimming removed 8 bases from V and 2 bases from J; junction bases left unmatched: 13. CDR1 and CDR2 from the germline V gene are SNHLY and FYNNEI. CDR3 length equals 17 residues. In nucleotides, the CDR3 is TGTGCCAGCGAAGTAAATAGCGGGATCTTAAACACCGGGGAGCTGTTTTTT. Its translation is CASEVNSGILNTGELFF.

This chain uses TRBV7-8 with TRBJ2-1; TRBD2 matches at 8 bases. V lost 1 base, J lost 6 bases, and 8 bases stayed unmatched. Germline CDR1 SGHVS, CDR2 FQNEAQ. This CDR3 contains 16 residues. The chain's CDR3 is CASSLVGSGNGNEQFF. The CDR3 DNA sequence: TGTGCCAGCAGCTTAGTTGGTAGCGGGAACGGCAATGAGCAGTTCTTC. The full variable domain, completed using reference TRBV7-8 and TRBJ2-1, is GAGVSQSPRYKVAKRGQDVALRCDPISGHVSLFWYQQALGQGPEFLTYFQNEAQLDKSGLPSDRFFAERPEGSVSTLKIQRTQQEDSAVYLCASSLVGSGNGNEQFFGPGTRLTVL.

This clone has just one count. The CDR3 loop is CASSIPGLGSSEQYF. In nucleotides, the CDR3 is TGTGCCAGCAGCATCCCGGGACTGGGCTCTAGCGAGCAGTACTTC. The chain is built from TRBV7-2 and TRBJ2-7, with TRBD2 as a possible D gene (6 bases). From germline, CDR1 is SGHTA and CDR2 FQGNSA. The CDR3 runs 15 residues. V was pared by 5 bases and J by 6 bases, with 20 bases between.

The CDR3 sequence: CASRSTDTQYF. CDR3 in DNA: TGTGCCAGTCGGAGCACAGATACGCAGTATTTT. V usage is TRBV19 and J usage is TRBJ2-3, with D unclear. The CDR3 is 11 residues long. V was pared by 8 bases and J by 0 bases, with 3 bases between. Germline V gene sequence: CDR1 LNHDA, CDR2 SQIVND (reference sequence).

This clone was counted once. The genes are TRBV6-5 and TRBJ1-1, with D hard to call. Germline CDR1 MNHEY, CDR2 SVGAGI. V dropped 6 bases and J dropped 1 base, with 12 bases sitting between them. The CDR3 has 14 residues. CDR3 sequence (DNA): TGTGCCAGCAGACCTCGGGGATCGAACACTGAAGCTTTCTTT. Residues: CASRPRGSNTEAFF.

The chain links TRBV18 to TRBJ1-4; D uncertain. The V end was cut by 3 bases, the J end by 0 bases, with 11 bases between. CDR1 and CDR2 from the germline V gene are KGHSH and LQKENI. The CDR3 is 16 amino acids. The DNA of the CDR3 is TGTGCCAGCTCACCTCAACAGCTTGCAACTAATGAAAAACTGTTTTTT. Its translation: CASSPQQLATNEKLFF.

CDR3 coding DNA: TGTGCCAGCAGTGAAGATGGAGGGGTGGGATGGGGTACTGAAGCTTTCTTT. This translates into CASSEDGGVGWGTEAFF. The rearrangement links TRBV6-1 to TRBJ1-1, with D possibly TRBD1 on 5 matching bases. Trimming removed 1 base from V and 5 bases from J, with 20 bases in between. This CDR3 has 17 amino acids. CDR1 is MNHNS, CDR2 SASEGT, per germline.

With regard to this clone: The germline gene is not matched at one end of the junction; a read error may be the cause. The chain carries TRBV28 and TRBJ2-7; 9 bases match TRBD1. The CDR3 extends over 13 amino acids. CDR1 MDHEN and CDR2 SYDVKM come from the germline V gene. In DNA, the CDR3 is TGTGCCAGCAGACGGGACAGGGCAGGCCAATGGGACTTC. Protein product: CASRRDRAGQWDF. Variable domain in full (rest from reference TRBV28 and TRBJ2-7): DVKVTQSSRYLVKRTGEKVFLECVQDMDHENMFWYRQDPGLGLRLIYFSYDVKMKEKGDIPEGYSVSREKKERFSLILESASTNQTSMYLCASRRDRAGQWDFGPGTRLTVT.